These T cell receptor beta chains were read from a single sample in a study of blood T cell repertoires in COVID-19. Some clones are missing from TCRdb's copy, which holds only in-frame ones; the method was immunoSEQ multiplex PCR. The sample records about 94,000 clones, about 87% being singletons. What was sequenced was peripheral blood. These receptors all come from a human donor with acute or convalescent COVID-19. The donor label of this sample is uncertain. Both conserved end residues are part of each CDR3. Each record gives: clone size, V gene, CDR3 protein. Some rows have no size entry. The others give once, few or many, or a class for an expanded clone.

abundance: NA; v_gene: TRBV27; CDR3aa: CASSRGPEVSPLHF
abundance: NA; v_gene: TRBV27; CDR3aa: CASRREQTLNTEAFF
abundance: NA; v_gene: TRBV5-6; CDR3aa: CASSLEGTSHYEQYF
abundance: NA; v_gene: TRBV5-1; CDR3aa: CASRTGQGYEQYF
abundance: NA; v_gene: TRBV10-3; CDR3aa: CAIHEGGAYNEQFF
abundance: NA; v_gene: TRBV3-1/TRBV3-2; CDR3aa: CASSPYERAKTQYF
abundance: NA; v_gene: TRBV7-9; CDR3aa: CAITTFGTGASPLHF
abundance: NA; v_gene: TRBV6-5; CDR3aa: CASSYLGGGDIGELFF
abundance: NA; v_gene: TRBV19; CDR3aa: CASSIGGGIGNQPQHF
abundance: NA; v_gene: TRBV2; CDR3aa: CASSEYRGITEAFF
abundance: NA; v_gene: TRBV19; CDR3aa: CASTGEGGWSNQPQHF
abundance: NA; v_gene: TRBV12-3/TRBV12-4; CDR3aa: CASKTGDRQPQHF
abundance: NA; v_gene: TRBV27; CDR3aa: CASSPTGTWGSGNTIYF
abundance: NA; v_gene: TRBV6-2/TRBV6-3; CDR3aa: CASSYGQVRYF
abundance: once; v_gene: TRBV29-1; CDR3aa: CSVVDPGRSNEKLFF
abundance: NA; v_gene: TRBV29-1; CDR3aa: CSVPGVTEAFF
abundance: NA; v_gene: TRBV7-6; CDR3aa: CASSLVPDYGYTF
abundance: NA; v_gene: TRBV4-3; CDR3aa: CASSQVGEGWALHF
abundance: NA; v_gene: TRBV18; CDR3aa: CASSPSRDRLEKLFF
abundance: NA; v_gene: TRBV5-1; CDR3aa: CASRLKQGHDTEAFF
abundance: few; v_gene: TRBV3-1/TRBV3-2; CDR3aa: CASSQMGQLNTEAFF
abundance: few; v_gene: TRBV30; CDR3aa: CAWSVSHRYEQYF
abundance: NA; v_gene: TRBV7-2; CDR3aa: CASSKGGQETQYF
abundance: few; v_gene: TRBV6-2/TRBV6-3; CDR3aa: CASSYTGRAGYYEQYF
abundance: NA; v_gene: TRBV5-8; CDR3aa: CASSLRTGNSPLHF
abundance: NA; v_gene: TRBV2; CDR3aa: CASSEEGYGGGYTF
abundance: NA; v_gene: TRBV7-6; CDR3aa: CASRGQPTDTQYF
abundance: NA; v_gene: TRBV24-1; CDR3aa: CATSDATVFYGYTF
abundance: NA; v_gene: TRBV18; CDR3aa: CASSPPSLRGQETQYF
abundance: NA; v_gene: TRBV5-4; CDR3aa: CASSLLLAGQETQYF
abundance: NA; v_gene: TRBV19; CDR3aa: CASTGTGAYNEQFF
abundance: NA; v_gene: TRBV28; CDR3aa: CASSSGLAVLTGELFF
abundance: NA; v_gene: TRBV7-2; CDR3aa: CASSLMSLQGSEQFF
abundance: NA; v_gene: TRBV12-3/TRBV12-4; CDR3aa: CASSLSGFEKLFF
abundance: NA; v_gene: TRBV19; CDR3aa: CASSLVGESNQPQHF
abundance: NA; v_gene: TRBV9; CDR3aa: CASSPAGLWIGYTF
abundance: once; v_gene: TRBV11-2; CDR3aa: CASSFRGANYNEQFF
abundance: NA; v_gene: TRBV28; CDR3aa: CASSFRTQFEKLFF
abundance: NA; v_gene: TRBV28; CDR3aa: CASSRQAPGNTIYF
abundance: NA; v_gene: TRBV10-3; CDR3aa: CAISESPRGGLSGELFF